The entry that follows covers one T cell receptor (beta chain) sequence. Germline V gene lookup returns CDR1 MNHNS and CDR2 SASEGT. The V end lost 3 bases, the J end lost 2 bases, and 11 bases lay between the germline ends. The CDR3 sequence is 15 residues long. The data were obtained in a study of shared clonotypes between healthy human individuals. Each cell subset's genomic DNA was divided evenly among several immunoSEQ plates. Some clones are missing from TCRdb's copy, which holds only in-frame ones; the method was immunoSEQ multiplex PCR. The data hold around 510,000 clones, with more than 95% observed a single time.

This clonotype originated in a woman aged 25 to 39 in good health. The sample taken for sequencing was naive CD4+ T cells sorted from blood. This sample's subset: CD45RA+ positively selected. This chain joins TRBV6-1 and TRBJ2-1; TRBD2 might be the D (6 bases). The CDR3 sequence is CASSDEGTPYNEQFF. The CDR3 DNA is TGTGCCAGCAGTGATGAGGGGACTCCCTACAATGAGCAGTTCTTC.